This paragraph reports one T cell receptor beta chain. Its specificity is unknown. Germline V gives CDR1 SGHTA, CDR2 FQGNSA. V dropped 3 bases and J dropped 1; count of bases not matched to a gene: 6. The CDR3 covers 15 residues. The data belong to a study of Ad26.COV2.S vaccination and SARS-CoV-2 variants. Study-wide results and limits: Across vaccine and placebo recipients, the breadth of non-spike TCRs was similar. Those who received the vaccine showed greater spike-specific TCR breadth than those given placebo.

Libraries were prepared by immunoSEQ multiplex PCR; TCRdb keeps only in-frame clonotypes and omits some of them. The sample lists about 390,000 clones; about nine tenths were seen once. Specified treatment: roughly 20 received Ad26.COV2.S at low or high dose, single or two shots; about five received placebo; per-sample allocation not given. All samples were drawn on day 63, counting from the first vaccine or placebo injection. The study used a vaccine consisting of an Ad26 vector that expressed Wuhan-strain SARS-CoV-2 spike. The clonotype originates from a person aged 18-60 years who received the Ad26.COV2.S COVID-19 vaccine or a placebo. Material: peripheral blood, obtained in a trial of Ad26.COV2.S vaccine versus placebo. The chain has TRBV7-2 and TRBJ2-7, with TRBD2 matching over 7 bases. CDR3 nucleotide sequence: TGTGCCAGCAGCTTTAACGGGGGGAGTTCCTACGAGCAGTACTTC. This codes for CASSFNGGSSYEQYF. The full variable domain, its missing parts supplied by reference TRBV7-2 and TRBJ2-7, is GAGVSQSPSNKVTEKGKDVELRCDPISGHTALYWYRQSLGQGLEFLIYFQGNSAPDKSGLPSDRFSAERTGGSVSTLTIQRTQQEDSAVYLCASSFNGGSSYEQYFGPGTRLTVT.